A single sample gave rise to the 27 T cell receptor beta chains below, sequenced in a study of patients and donors after allogeneic stem cell transplantation. TCRdb redid the calling of the RT-PCR reads with MiXCR, one entry per CDR3 protein. The sample carries about 7,600 distinct CDR3 sequences, 11% recorded once. Sequencing was carried out using blood, either unsorted or a sorted T cell fraction (not recorded which). Receptors originate from a human donor who was either an allogeneic HSCT recipient or a stem cell or donor lymphocyte infusion donor (not recorded which). It is not recorded whose cells these are; they may come from a transplant donor.

A few counts support this clonotype. This chain joins TRBV5-1 and TRBJ2-3; 10 nucleotides agree with TRBD2. Germline V gene lookup returns CDR1 SGHRS and CDR2 YFSETQ. This CDR3 region has 18 residues. V was clipped by 0 bases and J by 2 bases; unmatched bases: 9. The CDR3 spells CASSLVPLAGAITDTQYF. CDR3 nucleotide sequence: TGCGCCAGCAGCTTGGTCCCCCTAGCGGGGGCCATCACAGATACGCAGTATTTT.

This clonotype occurred many times. The rearrangement links TRBV12-3 or TRBV12-4 to TRBJ1-5, with a tentative D call TRBD1 (5 bases). The ends were cut back, 6 bases at V and 3 bases at J, with 12 bases in the middle. The CDR3 contains 14 residues. The CDR3: CASRSQGDNQPQHF. CDR3 DNA: TGTGCCAGCAGGTCTCAAGGGGACAATCAGCCCCAGCATTTT.

The chain links TRBV4-3 to TRBJ2-7, with D perhaps being TRBD1 or TRBD2 (6 bases each). CDR1 and CDR2 (germline): LGHNA, YSLEER. There are 18 residues in the CDR3. V dropped 2 bases and J dropped 1 base, with 21 bases sitting between them. CDR3 bases: TGCGCCAGCAGCCAATATCGGGGGCAGAGTCCCAATTCCTACGAGCAGTACTTC. It encodes CASSQYRGQSPNSYEQYF.

The rearrangement links TRBV29-1 to TRBJ2-1; TRBD2 matches 9 bases. The CDR3 contains 17 residues. With 7 bases clipped from V and 2 bases from J, the junction kept 15 bases outside the gene matches. CDR1 SQVTM and CDR2 ANQGSEA come from the germline V gene. This CDR3 is CSGERTGRGGPYNEQFF. CDR3 DNA sequence: TGCAGCGGCGAAAGGACGGGGCGGGGGGGCCCCTACAATGAGCAGTTCTTC.

A few counts support this clonotype. The rearrangement joins TRBV7-2 to TRBJ2-2; D is uncertain. The germline V and J ends were trimmed by 2 bases and 5 bases, with 9 bases remaining between them. Germline CDR1 SGHTA, CDR2 FQGNSA. CDR3 size: 14 residues. CDR3 sequence: CASSLSRTTGELFF. CDR3 bases: TGTGCCAGCAGCTTATCTCGTACAACCGGGGAGCTGTTTTTT.

About this clonotype: A much larger clonotype is one base distant, so this may be a read error. The CDR3 does not end in the conserved phenylalanine or tryptophan, so this is likely a read error. The CDR3 DNA reads TGTGCCAGCAGCGCCACGGGGACCTCTGGGGAGCAGTACTTA. Its protein is CASSATGTSGEQYL. This chain connects TRBV9 to TRBJ2-7; D is possibly TRBD1 or TRBD2 (5 bases each). V dropped 3 bases and J dropped 7 bases, with 17 bases sitting between them. The CDR3 consists of 14 residues. The germline gives CDR1 SGDLS, CDR2 YYNGEE.

The chain joins TRBV12-3 or TRBV12-4 to TRBJ2-3; tentative D call: TRBD1 (5 bases). There are 17 residues in the CDR3. V lost 6 bases and J 3 bases, leaving 22 bases between the germline ends. The CDR3 DNA follows: TGTGCCAGCAGCTTCAACGGTATTGGGGCGCAGACAGATACGCAGTATTTT. Translated, it gives CASSFNGIGAQTDTQYF.

This clonotype was detected many times. The chain couples TRBV12-3 or TRBV12-4 to TRBJ2-7; possibly TRBD1 for D (7 bases). This CDR3 spans 14 amino acids. Trimming took off 1 base at V and 6 bases at J, with 13 bases between the two ends. The CDR3 protein is CASSLVDRDFEQYF. CDR3 sequence (DNA): TGTGCCAGCAGTTTAGTTGACAGGGACTTCGAGCAGTACTTC.

This clonotype occurred many times. V and J are TRBV10-3 and TRBJ1-3; 7 positions agree with TRBD1. The germline CDR1 and CDR2 sequences are ENHRY and SYGVKD. The V segment lost 9 bases and the J segment 4 bases; nucleotides outside the gene matches: 3. CDR3 length: 12 residues. CDR3 amino acids: CAISDRGNTIYF. CDR3 in DNA: TGTGCCATTTCGGACAGGGGAAACACCATATATTTT.

V and J are TRBV9 and TRBJ2-1, with a tentative D call TRBD2 (7 bases). Germline loops: CDR1 SGDLS, CDR2 YYNGEE. Trimming took 4 bases from V and 8 from J, leaving 22 bases between them. This CDR3 has 16 residues. CDR3 nucleotides: TGTGCCAGCAGCCGTAATGTAGGGGGGGACGGCCATGAGCAGTTCTTC. The encoded protein is CASSRNVGGDGHEQFF.

This clonotype was picked up many times. The chain combines TRBV19 with TRBJ1-5; 8 bases are shared with TRBD1. The trim removed 5 bases at V and 10 bases at J, leaving 7 bases unmatched. From germline, CDR1 is LNHDA and CDR2 SQIVND (reference sequence). This CDR3 has 13 amino acids. CDR3 bases: TGTGCCAGTAGTTCGGACAGGGTGGGCCCCCAGCATTTT. This translates into CASSSDRVGPQHF.

There are a few counts of this clonotype. The rearrangement links TRBV20-1 to TRBJ2-1; TRBD2 matches 9 bases. V lost 5 bases, J lost 6 bases, and 11 bases stayed unmatched. CDR3 length: 15 amino acids. The germline CDR1 and CDR2 sequences are DFQATT and SNEGSKA (reference sequence). The CDR3: CSAHSGLAGFNEQFF. CDR3 coding DNA: TGCAGTGCTCATAGCGGGCTAGCGGGGTTCAATGAGCAGTTCTTC.

This clonotype was seen at least ten times. The V and J genes are TRBV3-1 and TRBJ1-6; the match to TRBD1 covers 9 bases. The V segment lost 1 base and the J segment 6 bases; nucleotides outside the gene matches: 7. The CDR3 runs to 17 residues. The germline V gene has CDR1 LGHDT and CDR2 YNNKEL (reference sequence). In DNA form, the CDR3 reads TGTGCCAGCAGCCAAGGCAGACCGGGACAGGGTAATTCACCCCTCCACTTT. This gives the protein CASSQGRPGQGNSPLHF.

This chain uses TRBV7-3 with TRBJ2-1; maybe TRBD2 (5 bases). The CDR3 extends over 18 amino acids. Germline CDR1 SGHTA, CDR2 FQGTGA. Trimming cost V 0 bases and J 4 bases, with 19 bases left between them. In nucleotides, the CDR3 is TGTGCCAGCAGCTTAACACCCCCGGCTGAGGGTTTTTACAATGAGCAGTTCTTC. Translation: CASSLTPPAEGFYNEQFF.

This clonotype showed up many times. V gene TRBV7-2 combines with J gene TRBJ1-6, with D unresolved. Between the trimmed V and J ends, which lost 0 bases and 8 bases, there was a span of 5 bases. The length of the CDR3 is 13 residues. CDR1 is SGHTA, CDR2 FQGNSA, per germline. This chain's CDR3 is CASSLASYSPLHF. As DNA, the CDR3 is TGTGCCAGCAGCTTAGCGTCCTATTCACCCCTCCACTTT.

This CDR3 is CASSYFWASGGANTQYF. In DNA, the CDR3 is TGTGCCAGCAGCTATTTTTGGGCTAGCGGGGGGGCAAATACGCAGTATTTT. The chain recombines TRBV7-2 with TRBJ2-3, with 12 bases fitting TRBD2. CDR3 size: 17 residues. The V gene's germline CDR1 is SGHTA and CDR2 FQGNSA. With 4 bases clipped from V and 7 bases from J, the junction kept 12 bases outside the gene matches.

V is TRBV5-8 and J is TRBJ1-5; 9 bases are shared with TRBD1. CDR3 size: 18 residues. The junction had 11 bases not matched to a gene; V was cut back by 3 bases and J by 1 base. CDR1 and CDR2 from the germline V gene are SGHTS and YDEGEE. The CDR3 sequence is CASSSLLGQGISNQPQHF. The CDR3 nucleotides are TGTGCCAGCAGCTCCTTACTGGGACAGGGAATAAGCAATCAGCCCCAGCATTTT.

This clonotype was observed at least ten times. The chain employs TRBV7-2 and TRBJ1-1; D not certain. This CDR3 spans 13 amino acids. The V end was cut by 1 base, the J end by 8 bases, with 11 bases between. Germline values: CDR1 SGHTA, CDR2 FQGNSA. The CDR3 DNA sequence: TGTGCCAGCAGCTTAGTATTGGGCAGAGAAGCTTTCTTT. This gives the protein CASSLVLGREAFF.

This clonotype occurred many times. The V gene is TRBV5-1, the J gene TRBJ2-1; 8 nucleotides agree with TRBD1. The CDR3 totals 18 residues. The V gene's germline CDR1 is SGHRS and CDR2 YFSETQ. V dropped 1 base and J dropped 5; count of bases not matched to a gene: 14. The CDR3: CASSLPNRQGSPHNEQFF. The CDR3 DNA sequence: TGCGCCAGCAGCTTGCCCAATCGACAGGGGAGTCCACACAATGAGCAGTTCTTC.

The chain links TRBV7-6 to TRBJ1-4, with 8 bases identical to TRBD1. Germline CDR1 SGHVS, CDR2 FNYEAQ. This CDR3 is built from 15 residues. V trimming: 2 bases; J trimming: 1 base; junction bases outside the gene matches: 0. The DNA of the CDR3 is TGTGCCAGCAGCTTAACAGGGGGAACTAATGAAAAACTGTTTTTT. Protein sequence: CASSLTGGTNEKLFF. Full variable domain (remainder filled in from reference TRBV7-6 and TRBJ1-4): GAGVSQSPRYKVTKRGQDVALRCDPISGHVSLYWYRQALGQGPEFLTYFNYEAQQDKSGLPNDRFSAERPEGSISTLTIQRTEQRDSAMYRCASSLTGGTNEKLFFGSGTQLSVL.

This clonotype was found many times. The rearrangement joins TRBV11-3 to TRBJ2-3; no definite D call. V lost 5 bases and J lost 0, with 12 bases in between. CDR1 and CDR2 from the germline V gene are SGHNT and YENEEA. The CDR3 length is 15 residues. CDR3 bases: TGTGCCAGCAGCCCTCGTCTTGCTAGCACAGATACGCAGTATTTT. Its protein product is CASSPRLASTDTQYF.

By its share, this clonotype is hyperexpanded. The V gene is TRBV27, the J gene TRBJ1-2; 10 nucleotides match TRBD1. Germline V CDR1 and CDR2: MNHEY, SMNVEV (reference sequence). The CDR3 totals 12 residues. The J segment lost 6 bases and the V segment lost 5 bases, leaving 0 bases of the junction unmatched. CDR3 sequence (DNA): TGTGCCAGCAGTGGGACAGGGGATGGCTACACCTTC. Amino acid sequence: CASSGTGDGYTF.

This clonotype occurred a few times. The rearrangement uses TRBV7-9 and TRBJ2-5; D assignment may be TRBD1 or TRBD2 (5 bases each). The CDR3 covers 15 residues. The V end was cut by 4 bases, the J end by 1 base, with 13 bases between. Germline V gene lookup returns CDR1 SEHNR and CDR2 FQNEAQ (reference sequence). CDR3: CASSSGRTIQETQYF. In DNA form, the CDR3 reads TGTGCCAGCAGCTCGGGACGGACAATCCAAGAGACCCAGTACTTC.

This clonotype was observed at least ten times. The V and J genes are TRBV11-2 and TRBJ1-4; possible D gene TRBD1, 6 bases. Germline lookup yields CDR1 SGHAT and CDR2 FQNNGV. V dropped 1 base and J dropped 2 bases, with 11 bases sitting between them. The CDR3 covers 16 residues. Here the CDR3 reads CASSLVGGGTNEKLFF. The CDR3 DNA is TGTGCCAGCAGCTTAGTAGGAGGGGGTACTAATGAAAAACTGTTTTTT.

V is TRBV6-5 and J is TRBJ1-1, with a tentative D call TRBD1 (6 bases). The CDR3 is 14 residues long. Deletions cut 10 bases from V and 1 base from J, with 16 bases between. Germline-derived CDR1 and CDR2 are MNHEY and SVGAGI. The CDR3 sequence is CAIRSSGANTEAFF. The CDR3 nucleotides read TGTGCCATCCGCTCGTCGGGGGCGAACACTGAAGCTTTCTTT.

This clonotype was seen at least ten times. The chain carries TRBV29-1 and TRBJ1-4, with D possibly TRBD1 on 5 matching bases. The V and J ends lost 0 bases and 10 bases respectively, with 24 bases between them. The CDR3 contains 17 residues. Germline loops: CDR1 SQVTM, CDR2 ANQGSEA. DNA for the CDR3: TGCAGCGTTGAAGAATGGGGCAGAGGGGCATGGGGCGGAAAACTGTTTTTT. It specifies CSVEEWGRGAWGGKLFF. The full variable domain, its missing parts supplied by reference TRBV29-1 and TRBJ1-4, is SAVISQKPSRDICQRGTSLTIQCQVDSQVTMMFWYRQQPGQSLTLIATANQGSEATYESGFVIDKFPISRPNLTFSTLTVSNMSPEDSSIYLCSVEEWGRGAWGGKLFFGSGTQLSVL.

J is TRBJ2-3 and V is TRBV20-1; possibly TRBD2 for D (5 bases). Trimming stripped 3 bases from V and 3 bases from J, with 13 bases between. Per germline, CDR1 DFQATT and CDR2 SNEGSKA (reference sequence). The CDR3 runs to 14 residues. CDR3 coding DNA: TGCAGTGCTAGTATGGCTAGCTCTACAGATACGCAGTATTTT. Translated: CSASMASSTDTQYF.